This T cell receptor beta chain is drawn from a study of T cell changes during pregnancy in multiple sclerosis. Trimming took off 0 bases at V and 4 bases at J, with 12 bases between the two ends. This CDR3 is built from 15 residues. The germline V gene encodes CDR1 LGHNA and CDR2 YNFKEQ. Generated by immunoSEQ multiplex PCR, the TCRdb table keeps only in-frame clones and is missing some. Altogether tens of thousands of clones are present, about 90% being singletons, with the ten largest covering over 1.1%. This chain uses TRBV4-2 with TRBJ1-1; D is ambiguous. Sample: peripheral blood, taken after pregnancy. The TCR comes from a female donor with multiple sclerosis, enrolled in a pregnancy study. The CDR3 nucleotides are TGTGCCAGCAGCCAAGATCTGGTATCAGGCACTGAAGCTTTCTTT. This gives the protein CASSQDLVSGTEAFF.